The present T cell receptor (beta chain) was sequenced within a study of T cell changes during pregnancy in multiple sclerosis. Using immunoSEQ multiplex PCR, the repertoire was profiled, and TCRdb retains in-frame clones only, with some absent. The sample includes roughly 100,000 clones, about 90% of them seen just once. Per germline, CDR1 SGHTA and CDR2 FQGNSA. V lost 5 bases, J lost 5 bases, and 9 bases lay in between. The CDR3 has 12 amino acids. The V gene is TRBV7-2, the J gene TRBJ1-2; possibly TRBD1 for D (6 bases). This clonotype was obtained from a female donor with multiple sclerosis, enrolled in a pregnancy study. Sequencing used peripheral blood, obtained before pregnancy. The CDR3 DNA follows: TGTGCCAGCAGCCCACAGGGTTATGGCTACACCTTC. Translating gives CASSPQGYGYTF.